This T cell receptor beta chain was profiled in a study of long-term antiretroviral therapy in people with HIV. The study's findings and limits: Against controls, HIV repertoires showed narrower ranges of CDR3 length.

The germline V gene has CDR1 LNHDA and CDR2 SQIVND (reference sequence). The CDR3 spans 12 residues. V was trimmed by 1 base and J by 10 bases, leaving 8 bases between them. Researchers report immunoSEQ v3.0 was run at survey level. Assay used: immunoSEQ multiplex PCR; TCRdb lists only in-frame clones, some missing. The data show 40,000 or so clones, roughly four fifths seen once. This clone has only one observation. Antigen unknown. The clonotype was recovered from a man aged 18 to 30 with HIV. The material was unsorted PBMCs, obtained 1 year after starting antiretroviral therapy. The rearrangement links TRBV19 to TRBJ1-5, with D unclear. The CDR3 nucleotides are TGTGCCAGTAGTATAGCCAGAGGCCCCCAGCATTTT. Translated: CASSIARGPQHF. Combining the CDR3 with reference TRBV19 and TRBJ1-5 gives the whole variable domain DGGITQSPKYLFRKEGQNVTLSCEQNLNHDAMYWYRQDPGQGLRLIYYSQIVNDFQKGDIAEGYSVSREKKESFPLTVTSAQKNPTAFYLCASSIARGPQHFGDGTRLSIL.